Presented here are 32 T cell receptor beta chains from one specimen sequenced in a study of cytomegalovirus exposure and HLA in healthy donors. The PCR was carried out with 60 Vbeta primers and 13 Jbeta primers. Sequenced by immunoSEQ multiplex PCR; TCRdb stores in-frame clones only, minus some. Of roughly 190,000 clones listed, 85% to 90% are singletons. The sequenced material came from PBMCs. Every receptor here comes from a young woman in good health and CMV-seronegative.

This chain links TRBV12-5 with TRBJ1-3; 11 bases fit TRBD1. The germline V gene encodes CDR1 LGHNT and CDR2 FRNRAP. This CDR3 has 17 residues. V lost 5 bases, J lost 2 bases, and 8 bases stayed unmatched. The CDR3 DNA reads as TGTGCTAGTGGTCCCTTCTGGGACAGGGGGACTGGAAACACCATATATTTT. Its translation: CASGPFWDRGTGNTIYF.

This chain links TRBV25-1 with TRBJ1-1, with D possibly being TRBD1 (6 bases). This CDR3 has 13 residues. V dropped 4 bases and J dropped 0 bases, with 6 bases sitting between them. CDR1 MGHDK and CDR2 SYGVNS come from the germline V gene. CDR3 coding DNA: TGTGCCAGCAGTGCAGGGGTGAACACTGAAGCTTTCTTT. Its protein is CASSAGVNTEAFF.

This chain connects TRBV27 to TRBJ1-2; 7 nucleotides align to TRBD1. J was trimmed by 8 bases and V by 5 bases; bases with no gene match: 11. The germline V gene has CDR1 MNHEY and CDR2 SMNVEV (reference sequence). This CDR3 spans 14 amino acids. CDR3 loop: CASSLRQGGSGYTF. Here the CDR3 DNA reads TGTGCCAGCAGTCTTCGACAGGGTGGGAGCGGCTACACCTTC.

This chain links TRBV6-6 with TRBJ2-5; TRBD1 is a possible D gene (6 bases). Trimming took 2 bases from V and 4 from J, leaving 17 bases between them. CDR3 length equals 16 residues. Germline CDR1 reads MNHNY; CDR2 reads SVGAGI (reference sequence). The CDR3 loop is CASSYLSRGSGETQYF. The CDR3 DNA reads TGTGCCAGCAGTTACCTCTCCAGGGGATCGGGAGAGACCCAGTACTTC.

The V gene is TRBV7-6, the J gene TRBJ2-7; 10 bases line up with TRBD2. In germline, CDR1 is SGHVS, CDR2 FNYEAQ. The CDR3 consists of 14 residues. Germline trimming cut 10 bases from V and 4 bases from J; bases unmatched to any gene: 10. The chain's CDR3 is CATREASGSYEQYF. The CDR3 DNA sequence: TGTGCCACGCGCGAGGCTAGCGGGAGTTACGAGCAGTACTTC.

This clone was counted between two and nine times. The V gene is TRBV19, the J gene TRBJ2-7, with 7 bases that match TRBD1. Germline CDR1 reads LNHDA; CDR2 reads SQIVND (reference sequence). Trimming cost V 6 bases and J 2 bases; bases outside gene matches: 4. The CDR3 runs to 13 residues. The chain's CDR3 is CASRDRLTYEQYF. The CDR3 coding sequence is TGTGCCAGTAGGGACAGGCTAACCTACGAGCAGTACTTC.

This rearrangement joins TRBV10-3 to TRBJ2-5; 11 bases align to TRBD1. The ends lost 4 bases at V and 3 bases at J; junction bases unmatched: 4. This CDR3 has 15 amino acids. Per germline, CDR1 ENHRY and CDR2 SYGVKD. The CDR3 DNA sequence: TGTGCCATCAGTGGGGGACAGGGGGTCGAAGAGACCCAGTACTTC. Residues: CAISGGQGVEETQYF.

The table lists this clone with a few counts. The V gene is TRBV6-1, the J gene TRBJ1-3, with a possible D match to TRBD1 (5 bases). Germline CDR1 is MNHNS and CDR2 is SASEGT. Trimming left V 3 bases short and J 0 bases short, with 12 bases between. The CDR3 contains 16 residues. The CDR3 sequence: CASSEVHRYSGNTIYF. CDR3 in DNA: TGTGCCAGCAGTGAGGTCCACAGGTACTCTGGAAACACCATATATTTT.

The rearrangement links TRBV6-1 to TRBJ2-1; possible D gene TRBD2, 7 bases. V lost 3 bases to trimming and J lost 7 bases, with 19 bases between them. Per the germline V gene, CDR1 is MNHNS and CDR2 is SASEGT. The CDR3 has 16 amino acids. The CDR3 nucleotides are TGTGCCAGCAGTGACGATTTAGGGGGGGGAGGAAATGAGCAGTTCTTC. This encodes CASSDDLGGGGNEQFF.

For the CDR3, the DNA is TGTGCCTGGAGTGTAGGATCCGGGACTCCCAGGTACGAGCAGTACTTC. This translates into CAWSVGSGTPRYEQYF. This chain connects TRBV30 to TRBJ2-7; perhaps TRBD2 as D (6 bases). Germline CDR1 is GTSNPN and CDR2 is SVGIG (reference sequence). The V end lost 0 bases, the J end lost 4 bases, and 19 bases lay between the germline ends. The CDR3 has 16 residues.

V gene TRBV19 combines with J gene TRBJ1-1; a possible D gene is TRBD1 (5 bases). V was trimmed by 6 bases and J by 0 bases, leaving 20 bases between them. CDR3 length equals 17 residues. Germline V gives CDR1 LNHDA, CDR2 SQIVND (reference sequence). The CDR3 sequence is CASRLATRGIMNTEAFF. CDR3 bases: TGTGCCAGTAGGCTAGCGACGCGGGGGATCATGAACACTGAAGCTTTCTTT.

This chain uses TRBV18 with TRBJ1-2; D is possibly TRBD1 (6 bases). V was shortened by 5 bases and J by 3 bases, with 19 bases between the two germline ends. This CDR3 spans 16 amino acids. CDR1 is KGHSH, CDR2 LQKENI, per germline. For the CDR3, the DNA is TGTGCCAGCTCATTCACGACAGGCGACGGGGACTATGGCTACACCTTC. Amino acid sequence: CASSFTTGDGDYGYTF.

This sequence joins TRBV21-1 and TRBJ2-5; the table assigns TRBD2, which was not confirmed against the DNA. TRBV21-1 is an annotated pseudogene. CDR3 size: 13 residues. CDR3 DNA sequence: TGTGCCAGCAGCATAACTAGAGAGGTAGCCCAGTACTTC. Its translation: CASSITREVAQYF.

The gene calls are TRBV7-8 and TRBJ2-5; tentative D call: TRBD2 (6 bases). This CDR3 region has 15 residues. Trimming removed 1 base from V and 5 bases from J, with 14 bases in between. Per germline, CDR1 SGHVS and CDR2 FQNEAQ. The DNA for the CDR3 is TGTGCCAGCAGCTTAGTGTACGGGAGAGGCGAGACCCAGTACTTC. It specifies CASSLVYGRGETQYF.

V gene TRBV5-4 combines with J gene TRBJ1-1; D call uncertain. The CDR3 loop spans 13 amino acids. Germline CDR1 is SGHNT and CDR2 is YYREEE (reference sequence). V was cut by 0 bases and J by 11 bases, with 14 bases left in between. The CDR3 reads CASSLGASGGAFF. CDR3 coding DNA: TGTGCCAGCAGCTTGGGGGCCTCCGGAGGGGCTTTCTTT.

V is TRBV11-3 and J is TRBJ2-7; D is uncertain. This CDR3 contains 12 residues. Deletions cut 5 bases from V and 6 bases from J, with 11 bases between. Germline V gene data show CDR1 as SGHNT and CDR2 as YENEEA. In nucleotides, the CDR3 is TGTGCCAGCAGCCCCCTAGTAGGCGAGCAGTACTTC. Residues: CASSPLVGEQYF.

The rearrangement joins TRBV2 to TRBJ2-7, with 10 bases lining up with TRBD1. This CDR3 is 14 amino acids long. J was trimmed by 2 bases and V by 5 bases; bases with no gene match: 3. Germline CDR1 SNHLY, CDR2 FYNNEI. Written as DNA, the CDR3 is TGTGCCAGCAGTAGGGACAGGGGAACCTACGAGCAGTACTTC. It specifies CASSRDRGTYEQYF.

The chain recombines TRBV5-1 with TRBJ1-1; 7 nucleotides align to TRBD1. V was pared by 5 bases and J by 0 bases, with 7 bases of the junction left unmatched. The CDR3 consists of 15 residues. Germline CDR1 reads SGHRS; CDR2 reads YFSETQ. In nucleotides, the CDR3 is TGCGCCAGCAGAGCTATGGGACAGTTGAACACTGAAGCTTTCTTT. Its translation: CASRAMGQLNTEAFF.

This clone was picked up a small number of times. The chain carries TRBV6-5 and TRBJ1-1; D is perhaps TRBD1 (6 bases). The germline CDR1 and CDR2 sequences are MNHEY and SVGAGI. This CDR3 is built from 15 residues. The ends were cut back, 7 bases at V and 4 bases at J, with 19 bases in the middle. For the CDR3, the DNA is TGTGCCAGCACCTCTTGGGGGGGGCTGGGCACTGAAGCTTTCTTT. Translation: CASTSWGGLGTEAFF.

The rearrangement uses TRBV6-5 and TRBJ1-3; no reliable D call. Trimming stripped 4 bases from V and 2 bases from J, with 6 bases between. The CDR3 totals 13 residues. Germline V gene lookup returns CDR1 MNHEY and CDR2 SVGAGI. CDR3 amino acids: CASSFQTGNTIYF. DNA for the CDR3: TGTGCCAGCAGTTTCCAGACTGGAAACACCATATATTTT.

This sequence joins TRBV7-9 and TRBJ1-1; 7 bases agree with TRBD1. Germline CDR1 and CDR2: SEHNR and FQNEAQ (reference sequence). The CDR3 is 16 residues long. V dropped 1 base and J dropped 0; count of bases not matched to a gene: 5. The CDR3 DNA reads TGTGCCAGCAGCTTAGGACAGGGACTTATGAACACTGAAGCTTTCTTT. This codes for CASSLGQGLMNTEAFF.

The gene calls are TRBV7-9 and TRBJ2-1; D is uncertain. There are 15 residues in the CDR3. Germline-derived CDR1 and CDR2 are SEHNR and FQNEAQ (reference sequence). Trimming took 7 bases from V and 1 from J, leaving 14 bases between them. The CDR3 nucleotides are TGTGCCAGCACCTCATCGGGTCTATCCTACAATGAGCAGTTCTTC. This sequence encodes CASTSSGLSYNEQFF.

The chain combines TRBV19 with TRBJ2-5; 8 bases map to TRBD1. TRBJ2-7 explains the end of the DNA better; the J call may be wrong. The CDR3 totals 14 residues. Germline CDR1 reads LNHDA; CDR2 reads SQIVND (reference sequence). In DNA, the CDR3 is TGTGCCAGTAGTATGGGGACAGGCTCCTACGAGCAGTACTTC. Translating gives CASSMGTGSYEQYF.

The chain recombines TRBV5-1 with TRBJ1-1, with TRBD1 matching over 10 bases. Germline V gene lookup returns CDR1 SGHRS and CDR2 YFSETQ. The CDR3 is made up of 16 amino acids. V lost 4 bases to trimming and J lost 1 base; unmatched junction nucleotides: 7. The CDR3 coding sequence is TGCGCCAGCAGCCTTGACAGGGGGCGAAAGAACACTGAAGCTTTCTTT. This sequence encodes CASSLDRGRKNTEAFF.

This clone was seen once. The J gene is TRBJ2-3, the V gene TRBV28; no clear D. This CDR3 spans 13 amino acids. Germline-derived CDR1 and CDR2 are MDHEN and SYDVKM. V shed 6 bases and J shed 2 bases, with 9 bases lying between them. As DNA, the CDR3 is TGTGCCAGCAGCTTGGAGTCCACAGATACGCAGTATTTT. This encodes CASSLESTDTQYF.

The chain has TRBV7-9 and TRBJ2-1; D may be TRBD1 (5 bases). This CDR3 comprises 15 residues. CDR1 SEHNR and CDR2 FQNEAQ come from the germline V gene (reference sequence). V dropped 3 bases and J dropped 8 bases, with 17 bases sitting between them. CDR3 sequence: CASSFQGGALDEQFF. The CDR3 DNA sequence: TGTGCCAGCAGCTTCCAGGGTGGGGCCCTTGATGAGCAGTTCTTC.

CDR3 sequence reads: CASSPPGLAATGELFF. The CDR3 nucleotides are TGTGCCAGTAGTCCCCCGGGACTAGCGGCCACCGGGGAGCTGTTTTTT. The chain has TRBV19 and TRBJ2-2, with 11 bases identical to TRBD2. The ends lost 5 bases at V and 4 bases at J; junction bases unmatched: 6. Germline CDR1 LNHDA, CDR2 SQIVND (reference sequence). This CDR3 spans 16 amino acids. Drawing the rest from reference TRBV19 and TRBJ2-2, the complete variable domain is DGGITQSPKYLFRKEGQNVTLSCEQNLNHDAMYWYRQDPGQGLRLIYYSQIVNDFQKGDIAEGYSVSREKKESFPLTVTSAQKNPTAFYLCASSPPGLAATGELFFGEGSRLTVL.

This clone was detected once. The rearrangement links TRBV18 to TRBJ2-1; TRBD2 matches 15 bases. This CDR3 is 16 amino acids long. From germline, CDR1 is KGHSH and CDR2 LQKENI. The trim removed 3 bases at V and 9 bases at J, leaving 6 bases unmatched. CDR3 sequence reads: CASSPGLAGGPSEQFF. DNA for the CDR3: TGTGCCAGCTCACCCGGACTAGCGGGGGGGCCTAGTGAGCAGTTCTTC.

This chain connects TRBV28 to TRBJ1-4; D perhaps matches TRBD1 (5 bases). Germline V gene sequence: CDR1 MDHEN, CDR2 SYDVKM. The length of the CDR3 is 14 residues. Trimming took 6 bases from V and 2 from J, leaving 10 bases between them. CDR3 bases: TGTGCCAGCAGACTTGGGGGGACTAATGAAAAACTGTTTTTT. Protein: CASRLGGTNEKLFF.

V usage is TRBV5-1 and J usage is TRBJ2-1; possible D gene TRBD2, 6 bases. V lost 0 bases, J lost 10 bases, and 20 bases lay in between. This CDR3 has 16 amino acids. Germline V gene data show CDR1 as SGHRS and CDR2 as YFSETQ. CDR3 protein: CASSLAPGANPGEQFF. DNA of the CDR3: TGCGCCAGCAGCTTGGCCCCGGGAGCCAATCCAGGGGAGCAGTTCTTC.

This clone was detected only once. The rearrangement uses TRBV28 and TRBJ1-2, with TRBD1 identical over 8 bases. The CDR3 spans 18 residues. Germline V gene lookup returns CDR1 MDHEN and CDR2 SYDVKM. J lost 3 bases, V lost 5 bases, and 17 bases had no gene match. The CDR3 nucleotides are TGTGCCAGCAGTCGATTACAAGTTGGCGACAGGGGAGACTATGGCTACACCTTC. Its protein is CASSRLQVGDRGDYGYTF.

This clone has more than one count but fewer than ten. V and J are TRBV13 and TRBJ2-5; TRBD1 might be the D (5 bases). Germline CDR1 PRHDT, CDR2 FYEKMQ (reference sequence). The CDR3 covers 13 residues. Trimming cost V 3 bases and J 5 bases, with 10 bases left between them. CDR3 DNA sequence: TGTGCCAGCAGCTTCAGGGTAGGGGAGACCCAGTACTTC. It translates to CASSFRVGETQYF.